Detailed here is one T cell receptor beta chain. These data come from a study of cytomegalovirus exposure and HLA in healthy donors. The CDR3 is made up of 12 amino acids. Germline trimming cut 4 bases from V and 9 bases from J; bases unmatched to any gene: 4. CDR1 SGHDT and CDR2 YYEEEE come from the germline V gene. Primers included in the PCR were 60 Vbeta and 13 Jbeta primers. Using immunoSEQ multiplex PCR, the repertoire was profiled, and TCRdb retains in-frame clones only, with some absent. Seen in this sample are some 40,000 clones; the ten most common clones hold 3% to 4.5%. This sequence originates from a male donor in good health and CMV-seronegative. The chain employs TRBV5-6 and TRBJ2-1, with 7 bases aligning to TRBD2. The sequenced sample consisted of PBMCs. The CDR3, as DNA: TGTGCCAGCAGCCTTGGGGGGGGTGAGCAGTTCTTC. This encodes CASSLGGGEQFF.